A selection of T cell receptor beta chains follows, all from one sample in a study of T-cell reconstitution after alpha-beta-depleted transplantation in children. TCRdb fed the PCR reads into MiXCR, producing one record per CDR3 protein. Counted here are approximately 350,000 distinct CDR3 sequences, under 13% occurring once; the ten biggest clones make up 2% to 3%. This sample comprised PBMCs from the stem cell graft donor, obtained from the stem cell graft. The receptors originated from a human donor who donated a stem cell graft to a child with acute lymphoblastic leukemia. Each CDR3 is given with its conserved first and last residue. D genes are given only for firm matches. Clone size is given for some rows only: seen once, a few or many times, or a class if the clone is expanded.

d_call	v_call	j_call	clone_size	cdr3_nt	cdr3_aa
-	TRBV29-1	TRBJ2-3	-	TGCAGCGTTGAAGCTCTCACCCCTGGAGCTAACACAGATACGCAGTATTTT	CSVEALTPGANTDTQYF
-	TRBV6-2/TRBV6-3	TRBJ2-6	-	TGTGCCAGCGACTCTGGGGCCAACGGCCTGACTTTC	CASDSGANGLTF
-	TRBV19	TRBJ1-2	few	TGTGCCAGTAGTAGACGCGGCTATGGCTACACCTTC	CASSRRGYGYTF
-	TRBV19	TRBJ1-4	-	TGTGCCAGTACCTACGGGTTCAGCGAAAAACTGTTTTTT	CASTYGFSEKLFF
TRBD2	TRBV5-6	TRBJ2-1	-	TGTGCCAGCAGCTGGGGTCGAGGTGGACTAGCTAGTGAGCAGTTCTTC	CASSWGRGGLASEQFF
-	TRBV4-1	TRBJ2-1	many	TGCGCCAGCAGCCTTAGCGTCTACAATGAGCAGTTCTTC	CASSLSVYNEQFF
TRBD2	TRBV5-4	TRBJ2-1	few	TGTGCCAGCAGCTTCCAGACTAGCGTCCATGAGCAGTTCTTC	CASSFQTSVHEQFF
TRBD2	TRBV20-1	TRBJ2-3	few	TGCAGTGCTAATGCGTTAGCGGGATTGGTTGCAGATACGCAGTATTTT	CSANALAGLVADTQYF
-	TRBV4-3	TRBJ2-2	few	TGCGCCAGCAGCCAAGATTTTGGAGCGTCCGGGGAGCTGTTTTTT	CASSQDFGASGELFF
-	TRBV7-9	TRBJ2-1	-	TGTGCCAGCAGCTTAGTCGAATTCTATGAGCAGTTCTTC	CASSLVEFYEQFF
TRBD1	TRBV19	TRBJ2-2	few	TGTGCCAGTAGGCCGGGACAGGGGGTGGCCGGGGAGCTGTTTTTT	CASRPGQGVAGELFF
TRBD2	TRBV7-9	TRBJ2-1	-	TGTGCCAGCAGCTTAGTAGCGGGAGTTCGGAATGAGCAGTTCTTC	CASSLVAGVRNEQFF
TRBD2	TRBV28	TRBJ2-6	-	TGTGCCAGCAGTTCGGGGGGTTATGGCGGGAGTGGGGTCTCTGGGGCCAACGTCCTGACTTTC	CASSSGGYGGSGVSGANVLTF
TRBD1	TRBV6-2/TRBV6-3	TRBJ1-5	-	TGTGCCAGCAGTCTTACTGGACAGGGCAATCAGCCCCAGCATTTT	CASSLTGQGNQPQHF
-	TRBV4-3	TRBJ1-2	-	TGCGCCAGCAGCCAATCATCCTTGGGCAGGGGAAAACTAGGAGGCTACACCTTC	CASSQSSLGRGKLGGYTF
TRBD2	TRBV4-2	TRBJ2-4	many	TGTGCCAGCAGCCAAGATGGAACTAGCGGAGTTTTCAAAAACATTCAGTACTTC	CASSQDGTSGVFKNIQYF
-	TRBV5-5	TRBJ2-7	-	TGTGCCAGCAGTTCAAGCAGAGCCTACGAGCAGTACTTC	CASSSSRAYEQYF
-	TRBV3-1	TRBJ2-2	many	TGTGCCAGCAGCCAAGCGAACACCGGGGAGCTGTTTTTT	CASSQANTGELFF
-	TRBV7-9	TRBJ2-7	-	TGTGCCAGCAGCTTAGCGGTGCAGTCTCTAGCGAGCTACGAGCAGTACTTC	CASSLAVQSLASYEQYF
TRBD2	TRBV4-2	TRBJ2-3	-	TGTGCCAGCAGCCTGCTAGGCGGGACTAGCGGGGCTGTCCGCACAGATACGCAGTATTTT	CASSLLGGTSGAVRTDTQYF
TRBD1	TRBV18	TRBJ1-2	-	TGTGCCAGCTCATCCAGGACAGGCGTGGACTATGGCTACACCTTC	CASSSRTGVDYGYTF
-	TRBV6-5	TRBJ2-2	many	TGTGCCAGCAGTTACTCCTGGACGAACACCGGGGAGCTGTTTTTT	CASSYSWTNTGELFF
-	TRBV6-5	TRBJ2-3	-	TGTGCCAGCAGTTCGGGCGGGTACACAGATACGCAGTATTTT	CASSSGGYTDTQYF
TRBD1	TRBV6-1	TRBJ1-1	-	TGTGCCAGCACCGTCCCGGGACAGGGCCAGGGAGCTTTCTTT	CASTVPGQGQGAFF
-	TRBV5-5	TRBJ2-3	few	TGTGCCAGCAGCTTAAAGACTAGAAATGTGGGCACAGATACGCAGTATTTT	CASSLKTRNVGTDTQYF
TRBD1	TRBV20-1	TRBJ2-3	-	TGCAGTGCTACACCATTAACAGGGGCAGGTTTGAGTCTTGGGGATACGCAGTATTTT	CSATPLTGAGLSLGDTQYF
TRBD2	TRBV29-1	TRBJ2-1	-	TGCAGCGTTGCGGGACTAGACTCTGAGCAGTTCTTC	CSVAGLDSEQFF
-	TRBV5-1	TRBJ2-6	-	TGCGCCAGCAGCTCCCGTCCTGGGGCCAACGTCCTGACTTTC	CASSSRPGANVLTF
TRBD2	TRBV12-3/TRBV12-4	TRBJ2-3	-	TGTGCCAGCAGACCCAAGCGGGGTCAAAGCACAGATACGCAGTATTTT	CASRPKRGQSTDTQYF
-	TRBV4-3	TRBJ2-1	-	TGCGCCAGCAGCCAAGACGCCGAGGAGCGGATAGCCAATGAGCAGTTCTTC	CASSQDAEERIANEQFF
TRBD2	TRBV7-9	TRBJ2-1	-	TGTGCCAGCAGCCCGAATAGCGGGAGGCCGTACAATGAGCAGTTCTTC	CASSPNSGRPYNEQFF
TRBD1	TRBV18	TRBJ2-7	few	TGTGCCAGCTCACCACCGACAGGGTATCCCTACGAGCAGTACTTC	CASSPPTGYPYEQYF
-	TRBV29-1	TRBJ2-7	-	TGCAGCGTCCGGGACACAGAGCAGTACTTC	CSVRDTEQYF
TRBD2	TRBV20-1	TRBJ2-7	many	TGCAGTGCTAGACTAGCGGGGTCCTCCTACGAGCAGTACTTC	CSARLAGSSYEQYF
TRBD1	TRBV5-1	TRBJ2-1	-	TGCGCCAGCAGCTTGGGAGGGACAGTTGCAGCAAATGAGCAGTTCTTC	CASSLGGTVAANEQFF
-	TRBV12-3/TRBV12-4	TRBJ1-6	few	TGTGCCAGCAGACTCGGGGGAGAGGGGAGTTCACCCCTCCACTTT	CASRLGGEGSSPLHF
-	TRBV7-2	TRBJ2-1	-	TGTGCCAGCAGCTTAATAACCGACTGGCTTAATGAGCAGTTCTTC	CASSLITDWLNEQFF
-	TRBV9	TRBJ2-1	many	TGTGCCAGCAGCGTAGACGACATGGAGAGGGGGAATGAGCAGTTCTTC	CASSVDDMERGNEQFF
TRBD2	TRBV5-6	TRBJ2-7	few	TGTGCCAGCAGCGGACGAAGGACTAGCGGGTCCACCTACGAGCAGTACTTC	CASSGRRTSGSTYEQYF
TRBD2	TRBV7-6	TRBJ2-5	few	TGTGCCAGCAGCTTAGGAGGTGGCGGGAGTGGAGAGACCCAGTACTTC	CASSLGGGGSGETQYF
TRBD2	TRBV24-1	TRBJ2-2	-	TGTGCCACCACTGGAGCGGGAGGTAGCGGGGAGCTGTTTTTT	CATTGAGGSGELFF
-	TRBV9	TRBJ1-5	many	TGTGCCAGCAGCGTAGAGGCAGGATTGAATCAGCCCCAGCATTTT	CASSVEAGLNQPQHF
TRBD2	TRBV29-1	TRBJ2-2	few	TGCAGCGTTGGGTGGACTAGCGGGGAGCTGTTTTTT	CSVGWTSGELFF
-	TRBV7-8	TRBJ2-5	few	TGTGCCAGCAGCTCGACGCAAGAGACCCAGTACTTC	CASSSTQETQYF
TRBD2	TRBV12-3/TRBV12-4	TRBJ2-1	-	TGTGCCAGCAGCGGTAGCGGGAGGGCCCCCCATGAGCAGTTCTTC	CASSGSGRAPHEQFF
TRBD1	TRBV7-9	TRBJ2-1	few	TGTGCCAGCAGCTTAGGGTCAAGGGGGCTGCTAGATGAGCAGTTCTTC	CASSLGSRGLLDEQFF
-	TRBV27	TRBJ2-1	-	TGTGCCAGCCATACCTCGGACGGAAACAATGAGCAGTTCTTC	CASHTSDGNNEQFF
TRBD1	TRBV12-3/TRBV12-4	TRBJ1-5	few	TGTGCCAGTTCGAGGGGGCGAAGCAATCAGCCCCAGCATTTT	CASSRGRSNQPQHF
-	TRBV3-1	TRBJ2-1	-	TGTGCCAGCACCCTAGCCGAGAGGTACAATGAGCAGTTCTTC	CASTLAERYNEQFF
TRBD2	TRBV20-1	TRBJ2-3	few	TGCAGTGCCCTTAGCGGGAGTGGCACAGATACGCAGTATTTT	CSALSGSGTDTQYF
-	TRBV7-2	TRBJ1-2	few	TGTGCCAGCAGCTTACCCCCGGGAGGCTACACCTTC	CASSLPPGGYTF
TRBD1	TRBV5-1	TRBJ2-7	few	TGCGCCAGCAGCTCTGGACAGGGGACGTCCTACGAGCAGTACTTC	CASSSGQGTSYEQYF
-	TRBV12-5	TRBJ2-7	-	TGTGCGAGCAGTCCCCGGGGCCCGACCTACGAGCAGTACTTC	CASSPRGPTYEQYF